This TCR beta chain was profiled in a study of cytomegalovirus exposure and HLA in healthy donors (dated by TCRdb to about 2017). About the investigation overall: An earlier analysis of several hundred of the donors reported more than 250 Gb of sequence data and 117 million unique TCR beta sequences from 150 million to 200 million T cells. The study aimed to test whether signatures of past pathogen exposure could be identified by cataloging public T cell receptors. An earlier analysis of around 540 of the donors applied high-throughput TCR beta sequencing to assess whether each TCR beta V gene segment acted as functional or pseudogenic. Roughly 5 DR-DQ haplotypes were handled as single units for association and clustering, since linkage in the cohort was strong. HLA typing covered class I and class II loci at four-digit resolution. Among some 400 genotyped donors of the cohort, an average of around 240,000 unique TCR beta nucleotide sequences was sequenced per donor, of which approximately 18% were non-productive. Typing coverage differed by locus: A, B, C, DRB1 and DQB1 were typed in roughly 620-630 donors, DQA1 in 522, DPA1 in nearly 610, and DPB1 in 400 to 490. Among the roughly 410 genotyped donors, around 81% belonged to the genetic ancestry cluster associated with self-reported Caucasian donors. A separate validation cohort of some 130 different subjects was used in addition to the roughly 670-subject first cohort. A later genetic analysis used genome-wide SNP genotypes for about 65% of the 666 donors, treating that subset as a discovery cohort. Roughly 320 gigabases of sequencing data and 70 million to 95 million unique TCR sequences made up an early release that covered 500 to 650 HLA-typed donors. The T cell repertoires of around 670 subjects were profiled by immunosequencing and related to cytomegalovirus serostatus. A later analysis re-analyzed previously published TCR beta repertoires from 666 donors and added high-resolution HLA genotyping to study TCR occurrence patterns. To predict cytomegalovirus infection status, the study combined high-throughput TCR immunosequencing, statistical association of individual TCRs with disease status, and machine learning. Rather than using new phenotypic data, the later analysis identified candidate immune exposures from TCR beta sequences and from how often those sequences occurred across donors. Every discovery cohort repertoire had been produced on one sequencing platform. Donor age, sex, ethnicity and CMV serostatus were compiled together with the repertoire data.

In total, 630 or so healthy bone marrow donors made up the cohort. All cohort members were sampled while nominally healthy, although unrecorded immune exposures were likely present. The donor was CMV seropositive and was included in the group of 270 or so seropositive cohort members. A peripheral blood sample was collected from each donor, and TCR beta sequencing was performed on peripheral blood mononuclear cells. The Qiagen DNeasy Blood Extraction Kit was used to extract genomic DNA from the blood cell samples. With respect to this clone: No cognate antigen has been identified for it. No base qualities exist here, and no much larger clone lies one base off it.

The library was generated by the immunoSEQ multiplex PCR assay. The multiplex PCR relied on a mix of 60 forward primers for TCR Vbeta segments and 13 reverse primers for TCR Jbeta segments. A multiplex PCR assay on genomic DNA amplified the CDR3 region of rearranged TCR beta genes. On the Illumina HiSeq System, the amplified TCR beta libraries were sequenced as 87-base-pair reads. Concerning the study's data processing: In a later analysis, tens of millions of unique TCR beta chains were counted across the roughly 700 repertoires, and roughly 10 million of these chains were shared by at least two donors. A nearest-neighbor algorithm error-corrected the raw reads and collapsed the reads into unique sequences, merging closely related sequences to remove PCR and sequencing errors. To assign V, D and J gene segments, CDR3 sequences were aligned to IMGT reference sequences. For a sequence to be retained, a match of at least six nucleotides was required to both a V gene segment and a J gene segment. A rearrangement counted as productive if the CDR3 had no stop codons and remained in frame with V and J, and every other rearrangement counted as non-productive. Following IMGT convention, CDR3 was defined as the stretch from the second conserved V-encoded cysteine to the conserved J-encoded phenylalanine. The earlier analysis of a few hundred of the donors excluded sequences that lacked an unambiguous match to a single V gene segment. In an earlier analysis of almost 600 of the donors, a V segment was called functional when productive rearrangements were above 56.7%, and segregating when the standard deviation between donors exceeded 5%. A statistical classification framework was built to diagnose cytomegalovirus status from the catalog of TCR beta chain sequences. In a later analysis, V and J genes were assigned by comparing TCR nucleotide sequences against IMGT/GENE-DB human TR gene sequences. A later analysis assigned CDR3 sequences and most-parsimonious VDJ recombination scenarios with the TCRdist pipeline. In a later analysis, every TCR beta chain was defined by the combination of its CDR3 amino acid sequence and its V-gene family, and reads without a unique V-gene family were dropped. As a way to deal with suspected cross-contamination and a sequencing artifact, a later analysis dropped roughly 600 nucleotide sequences that were highly shared and had low generation probability. In a later analysis, a clonal expansion index for each public chain was calculated from normalized within-repertoire ranks of inferred template counts. In a later analysis, generation probabilities were computed using a VDJ recombination model fitted to out-of-frame rearrangements, and the results were checked against IGoR. Hypergeometric tests were used in a later analysis to score TCR-TCR, TCR-HLA and TCR-CMV co-occurrence, with a repertoire-size bias correction applied to the TCR pairs. In a later analysis, false discovery rates were estimated by permuting HLA or CMV assignments 20 times. In a later analysis, co-occurring TCRs were grouped using DBSCAN, and TCRdist sequence similarity was added for clustering within HLA-allele-positive subsets. Co-occurrence clustering excluded repertoires with fewer than 30,000 or more than 120,000 public chains, plus five with anomalous nucleotide sharing. TCRdb mirrors the immuneACCESS table, restricted to in-frame sequences. Some clones are absent from its copies; in checked studies, under half trace to an unresolved V gene, and the reason for the others is unknown. The DNA was the basis for D and trimming; V, J and clone size are from that table. The sample table records approximately 110,000 clones; 50% to 70% of these occur just once. The ten largest clones capture 3% to 4% of the sample.

Overall study results and their limits: A further reported finding was that TCR beta sequences accurately predicted the HLA-A and HLA-B alleles for most subjects in the first cohort. In an earlier analysis of 587 of the donors, most TCR beta V segments appeared in productive rearrangements about 90% or about 30% of the time, broadly matching IMGT annotations. In a later analysis, HLA-associated TCR beta chains showed more clonal expansion and lower generation probabilities than non-associated chains that were equally common. In a later analysis, most CMV-associated TCR beta chains were found to appear HLA-restricted, with HLA associations seemingly driven largely by CMV exposure. In both the original and validation cohorts, the classifier was reported to diagnose cytomegalovirus status with high specificity and sensitivity. The study listed approximately 160 TCR beta chains as associated with cytomegalovirus. In vitro tests confirmed that a few of the cytomegalovirus-associated TCR beta chains recognize cytomegalovirus antigens. Because counts were too low, roughly 18 rarely observed V segments, including chromosome 9 orphons, were left out of the earlier analysis of 587 of the donors. At a false discovery rate of 0.05, a later analysis linked 15,000 to 20,000 TCR beta sequences to specific HLA alleles. The presence/absence analyses assumed that sequencing depth was roughly uniform across donors, and that assumption may not be true. In a later genetic analysis, a missense DCLRE1C variant was associated with V-gene and J-gene trimming of TCR beta chains, and the association was replicated in an independent cohort. Immune exposure information for the cohort was limited to CMV serostatus. Most TCR sequences were seen in very few donors, while some public TCRs were found in many individuals. The authors suggested that the approach could potentially be extended to other disease states and immunological phenotypes. Only TCR beta chains were sequenced in this cohort, and the absence of alpha or paired-chain data limited detectable features. Correlated functional status among segregating V segments might reflect linkage disequilibrium, but an unknown experimental factor could not be ruled out. According to a later analysis, parvovirus B19, influenza, CMV and Epstein-Barr virus appeared linked to several top co-occurrence clusters. In a later analysis, TCR association rates were found to vary across HLA loci, with the most associated TCRs seen for DRB1 alleles and the fewest for HLA-C alleles. According to a later genetic analysis, donors in an Asian-associated ancestry cluster had fewer N-insertions in productive TCRs than the approximately 610-donor mean. The sequencing pipeline was judged likely to have produced a cluster of highly shared sequence variants as a technical artifact. When HLA alleles, especially DR and DQ, strongly co-occurred, attributing TCR associations to individual alleles was difficult. HLA typing was unavailable for some donors at each locus, so association tests used only the typed subset.

This TCR derives from a man aged 25 to 40 in good health and CMV-seropositive. Input material: PBMCs.

The CDR3 sequence is CASSQGDRNYGYTF. The nucleotides are TGCGCCAGCAGCCAAGGGGACAGGAACTATGGCTACACCTTC. The V and J segments used are TRBV4-1 and TRBJ1-2; TRBD1 agrees with 8 junctional bases. For CDR1 and CDR2, the germline V gene lists MGHRA and YSYEKL. Counted from cysteine to phenylalanine, this CDR3 has 14 amino acids. This entry keeps only the CDR3 DNA: 42 bases, framed from base 1. Here V drops 1 base and J drops 2 bases, and the junction holds 0 bases not matched to any gene.